Described below is a single TCR beta chain sequence and its context. Its antigen remains unidentified. This sample is part of a study of vaccination effects on CD4 cells after COVID-19. The study's findings and limits: Late after vaccination, infection- and vaccine-induced clones showed marked clonal contraction.

CDR1 and CDR2 (germline): MGHRA, YSYEKL. Trimming took 5 bases from V and 7 from J, leaving 23 bases between them. CDR3 size: 16 residues. Peptide-pool stimulation followed by sequencing identified expanded antigen-specific CD4+ clonotypes in the ViraFEST assay. The culture ran for roughly ten days before CD4+ T cells were isolated. Having tested negative for nucleocapsid antibodies, the vaccine recipients showed no prior SARS-CoV-2 infection. Peptides at roughly 9.2 ug/ml and IL-2 at about 10 IU/ml were added to two million PBMC per well. At days 3 and 7, half of the medium was exchanged for IL-2 medium. The repertoire was sequenced with immunoSEQ multiplex PCR; TCRdb's copy has only in-frame clones and lacks some. The sample includes about 43,000 clones, roughly 79% seen only once; the top ten take more than 10%.

This clonotype was obtained from a human donor who received a COVID-19 vaccine. The source material was CD4+ T cells from PBMCs cultured with SARS-CoV-2 spike peptides, sampled before COVID-19 vaccination. The chain couples TRBV4-1 to TRBJ1-1; D unclear. CDR3 in amino acids: CASSYLARGNKGEAFF. For the CDR3, the DNA is TGCGCCAGCAGCTACCTAGCTCGGGGTAATAAGGGTGAAGCTTTCTTT.